This TCR beta chain is from a study of T-cell reconstitution after alpha-beta-depleted transplantation in children (dated by TCRdb to the mid-2010s). About the full investigation: The study quantitatively tracked T-cell immune reconstitution after TCRalphabeta/CD19-depleted allogeneic hematopoietic cell transplantation in children using TCR repertoire profiling.

CDR1 and CDR2, per the germline V gene (reference sequence), are LNHNV and YYDKDF. Trimming accounts for 4 bases at V and 2 bases at J, while the number of junction bases matched to no gene is 3. The CDR3 numbers 15 residues from cysteine through phenylalanine. Here the CDR3 DNA is all that survives: 45 bases in frame from base 1. In regard to this clonotype: It lacks a known antigen. No per-base quality is available; no much larger clone lies one base away.

Receptor libraries were prepared by PCR. Sequencer: Illumina HiSeq 2500. To normalize quantification of the TCRbeta repertoire, the TCR libraries were built with molecular barcoding that relied on unique molecular identifiers. TCRdb trimmed public reads at Q25 via fastp, called clones via MiXCR and kept in-frame beta chains. A single entry per CDR3 protein holds the most common genes and DNA from its merged rows. In this sample the table shows about 410,000 distinct CDR3 sequences, roughly 22% of which occur a single time. Around 4% of the sample is held by the ten biggest clonotypes. Sequenced here: PBMCs from the stem cell graft donor, sampled from the stem cell graft. This TCR came from a human donor who donated a stem cell graft to a child with acute myeloid leukemia. The V and J genes are TRBV15 and TRBJ2-1; TRBD1 agrees with 9 junctional bases. The DNA sequence reads TGTGCCACCAGCACCAGGACAGGGGCCTACAATGAGCAGTTCTTC. Its protein is CATSTRTGAYNEQFF.